The sample holds one count of the clone carrying this TCR beta chain. Its antigen is unidentified. Repertoires were generated with immunoSEQ multiplex PCR, while TCRdb's copy carries only in-frame clones and drops some. Of under 130,000 clones listed, over 80% are singletons. V lost 5 bases and J 5 bases, leaving 13 bases between the germline ends. This CDR3 spans 13 amino acids. The germline CDR1 and CDR2 sequences are SGHTA and FQGNSA. These data come from a study of T cell responses to AZD1222 COVID-19 vaccine. The study's findings and limits: White British donors predominated, females outnumbered males, and clonal diversity was possibly underestimated.

The TCR comes from an adult in good health. Sequencing used peripheral blood, obtained on day 0 of AZD1222 vaccination. The gene calls are TRBV7-2 and TRBJ2-7; the D gene is possibly TRBD2 (6 bases). The CDR3 region is CASSPRERNEQYF. The CDR3 bases are TGTGCCAGCAGCCCCCGGGAGAGGAACGAGCAGTACTTC.